Below, 25 T cell receptor beta chains from the same sample are listed, as sequenced in a study of blood T cell repertoires in COVID-19. Profiled with immunoSEQ multiplex PCR; TCRdb holds only in-frame clones, not every one. The sample records about 350,000 clones, about nine tenths being singletons. What was sequenced was peripheral blood. These TCRs come from a woman aged 55-75 years with COVID-19, enrolled during active disease.

V gene TRBV27 combines with J gene TRBJ2-7, with D possibly matching TRBD1 (6 bases). CDR1 and CDR2 from the germline V gene are MNHEY and SMNVEV (reference sequence). The CDR3 is 14 residues long. V shed 6 bases and J shed 1 base, with 13 bases lying between them. The CDR3 protein is CASSKQGSSYEQYF. The CDR3 region has the DNA TGTGCCAGCAGCAAACAGGGATCTTCCTACGAGCAGTACTTC.

This clone came up once. V and J are TRBV3-1 (or the pseudogene TRBV3-2) and TRBJ1-2; 7 bases match TRBD1. Per germline, CDR1 LGHDT and CDR2 YNNKEL (reference sequence). V lost 9 bases to trimming and J lost 0 bases; unmatched junction nucleotides: 7. The CDR3 totals 14 residues. The CDR3 region has the DNA TGTGCCAGTAACCCACAGGGGCCTAACTATGGCTACACCTTC. It codes for CASNPQGPNYGYTF.

The chain uses TRBV10-3 and TRBJ1-1; the D is unclear. This CDR3 is 15 amino acids long. Germline V lookup: CDR1 ENHRY, CDR2 SYGVKD. The V gene lost 10 bases and the J gene lost 1 base, with 19 bases spanning the gap. DNA of the CDR3: TGTGCCACCATCCGCGGGGTAACGGAGAACACTGAAGCTTTCTTT. Its translation: CATIRGVTENTEAFF.

The V call is TRBV15, the J call TRBJ1-5, with 8 bases fitting TRBD1. Trimming removed 5 bases from V and 10 bases from J; junction bases left unmatched: 10. Germline V gene sequence: CDR1 LNHNV, CDR2 YYDKDF (reference sequence). The CDR3 sequence is 14 residues long. The CDR3 DNA is TGTGCCACCAGCGTTAACATCGGACAGGGTCCCCAGCATTTT. Translated, it gives CATSVNIGQGPQHF.

This chain uses TRBV5-1 with TRBJ2-3; 8 bases are a match to TRBD2. The J segment lost 2 bases and the V segment lost 5 bases, leaving 7 bases of the junction unmatched. The germline V gene has CDR1 SGHRS and CDR2 YFSETQ. The length of the CDR3 is 15 residues. Here the CDR3 DNA reads TGCGCCAGCAGATTACTAGCGGTCCCCACAGATACGCAGTATTTT. The encoded protein is CASRLLAVPTDTQYF. The full variable domain, its missing parts supplied by reference TRBV5-1 and TRBJ2-3, is KAGVTQTPRYLIKTRGQQVTLSCSPISGHRSVSWYQQTPGQGLQFLFEYFSETQRNKGNFPGRFSGRQFSNSRSEMNVSTLELGDSALYLCASRLLAVPTDTQYFGPGTRLTVL.

This chain links TRBV4-1 with TRBJ2-3; D is possibly TRBD2 (5 bases). Germline assignment: CDR1 MGHRA and CDR2 YSYEKL. The CDR3 has 12 residues. The V end lost 4 bases, the J end lost 10 bases, and 12 bases lay between the germline ends. In DNA form, the CDR3 reads TGCGCCAGCAGCCCCCAAGGAGCGGCGCAGTATTTT. It codes for CASSPQGAAQYF.

This chain uses TRBV7-3 with TRBJ1-2, with a weak D call TRBD1 (5 bases). Per germline, CDR1 SGHTA and CDR2 FQGTGA. Trimming took off 5 bases at V and 4 bases at J, with 20 bases between the two ends. The CDR3 length is 16 residues. The CDR3 DNA sequence: TGTGCCAGCAGCCCGAGCCACGGGGGGTATCTCTATGGCTACACCTTC. Its translation is CASSPSHGGYLYGYTF.

The chain employs TRBV5-4 and TRBJ2-1; 7 positions agree with TRBD2. The V and J ends lost 3 bases and 0 bases, in that order; junction bases with no gene match: 6. The length of the CDR3 is 16 residues. From germline, CDR1 is SGHNT and CDR2 YYREEE (reference sequence). Here the CDR3 DNA reads TGTGCCAGCAGCTGGGGGGGTAGCGGCTCCTACAATGAGCAGTTCTTC. This translates into CASSWGGSGSYNEQFF.

As DNA, the CDR3 is TGCGCCAGCAGTCAGACAGACACCCACAATGAGCAGTTCTTC. Its protein is CASSQTDTHNEQFF. The gene calls are TRBV23-1 and TRBJ2-1; maybe TRBD1 (5 bases). TRBV23-1 is an open reading frame, and its role is uncertain. This CDR3 comprises 14 residues. V was pared by 3 bases and J by 5 bases, with 11 bases between.

This chain connects TRBV19 to TRBJ2-3, with TRBD1 as a possible D gene (5 bases). The CDR3 is 15 amino acids. V was cut by 5 bases and J by 2 bases, with 14 bases left in between. Germline V CDR1 and CDR2: LNHDA, SQIVND (reference sequence). The CDR3 nucleotides are TGTGCCAGTAGTGAGCAGGGTAGGGCCACAGATACGCAGTATTTT. This encodes CASSEQGRATDTQYF.

V is TRBV6-5 and J is TRBJ1-2, with TRBD1 identical over 7 bases. The V gene's germline CDR1 is MNHEY and CDR2 SVGAGI. With 6 bases clipped from V and 8 bases from J, the junction kept 12 bases outside the gene matches. The length of the CDR3 is 14 residues. The CDR3 DNA reads as TGTGCCAGCAGCGCACAGGGGCTCGGTTCCGGCTACACCTTC. Amino acids: CASSAQGLGSGYTF.

This chain connects TRBV3-1 (or the pseudogene TRBV3-2) to TRBJ2-7; the match to TRBD1 covers 9 bases. Germline values: CDR1 LGHDT, CDR2 YNNKEL (reference sequence). CDR3 length equals 11 residues. Trimming removed 3 bases from V and 12 bases from J; junction bases left unmatched: 3. CDR3 nucleotides: TGTGCCAGCAGCCATGGACAGGGGCTGTACTTC. It translates to CASSHGQGLYF.

The rearrangement joins TRBV14 to TRBJ1-2, with 12 nucleotides matching TRBD1. The CDR3 has 14 amino acids. CDR1 is SGHDN, CDR2 FVKESK, per germline. V dropped 5 bases and J dropped 3; count of bases not matched to a gene: 1. The CDR3 DNA reads as TGTGCCAGCAGCGGGACAGGGGGCGACTATGGCTACACCTTC. Residues: CASSGTGGDYGYTF.

The rearrangement links TRBV15 to TRBJ1-4, with D hard to call. This CDR3 comprises 16 residues. The V gene lost 5 bases and the J gene lost 7 bases, with 20 bases spanning the gap. Germline CDR1 LNHNV, CDR2 YYDKDF (reference sequence). The CDR3: CATSSKYGSQFEKLFF. As DNA, the CDR3 is TGTGCCACCAGCTCAAAATACGGGTCTCAATTTGAAAAACTGTTTTTT.

The chain employs TRBV7-6 and TRBJ2-1, with a possible D match to TRBD2 (5 bases). The CDR3 length is 21 residues. V lost 2 bases, J lost 0 bases, and 26 bases lay in between. Per the germline V gene, CDR1 is SGHVS and CDR2 is FNYEAQ. The CDR3 loop reads CASSLSTPAHPRRGSYNEQFF. CDR3 bases: TGTGCCAGCAGCTTATCAACCCCCGCCCACCCCCGCCGGGGCTCCTACAATGAGCAGTTCTTC.

The chain couples TRBV5-6 to TRBJ1-2; D perhaps matches TRBD1 (5 bases). The CDR3 is made up of 12 amino acids. V lost 4 bases to trimming and J lost 8 bases, with 12 bases between them. Germline CDR1 SGHDT, CDR2 YYEEEE. The CDR3 DNA reads as TGTGCCAGCAGCCCGGGACTTAGGGGCTACACCTTC. It specifies CASSPGLRGYTF. Full variable domain (outside the CDR3, taken from reference TRBV5-6 and TRBJ1-2): DAGVTQSPTHLIKTRGQQVTLRCSPKSGHDTVSWYQQALGQGPQFIFQYYEEEERQRGNFPDRFSGHQFPNYSSELNVNALLLGDSALYLCASSPGLRGYTFGSGTRLTVV.

This clone is a singleton in its sample. J is TRBJ2-2 and V is TRBV12-3 or TRBV12-4; no firm D call. CDR3 length equals 12 residues. Deletions cut 1 base from V and 8 bases from J, with 5 bases between. The CDR3 loop is CASSLGLGELFF. Here the CDR3 DNA reads TGTGCCAGCAGTTTAGGTTTAGGGGAGCTGTTTTTT.

The genes are TRBV7-8 and TRBJ1-2; D perhaps matches TRBD1 (5 bases). The CDR3 is 13 residues long. The V gene's germline CDR1 is SGHVS and CDR2 FQNEAQ. Trimming stripped 3 bases from V and 8 bases from J, with 13 bases between. The CDR3 reads CASSFLASGGYTF. The CDR3 coding sequence is TGTGCCAGCAGCTTTCTGGCTTCAGGGGGCTACACCTTC.

The chain joins TRBV4-2 to TRBJ1-2; tentatively, D is TRBD1 (6 bases). Trimming shortened V by 4 bases and J by 8 bases, and 17 bases separated the two germline ends. Germline loops: CDR1 LGHNA, CDR2 YNFKEQ. The CDR3 is made up of 14 amino acids. The DNA for the CDR3 is TGTGCCAGCAGCCCGGAGGGGGGGGCGGACGGCTACACCTTC. Translating gives CASSPEGGADGYTF.

The J gene is TRBJ1-1, the V gene TRBV18, with 8 bases fitting TRBD1. The germline V gene encodes CDR1 KGHSH and CDR2 LQKENI. The CDR3 contains 14 residues. The V gene end was trimmed by 3 bases and the J gene end by 3 bases; junction bases not matched to a gene: 3. This CDR3 is CASSPTTGDTEAFF. CDR3 nucleotides: TGTGCCAGCTCACCTACGACAGGGGACACTGAAGCTTTCTTT.

The rearrangement links TRBV7-2 to TRBJ2-1; the D gene is possibly TRBD2 (7 bases). V gave up 0 bases and J gave up 13 bases, with 10 bases separating them. CDR3 length: 12 residues. Germline V gene data show CDR1 as SGHTA and CDR2 as FQGNSA. The CDR3 reads CASSLAGGGQFF. The CDR3 DNA sequence: TGTGCCAGCAGCTTAGCGGGGGGGGGCCAGTTCTTC.

The V gene is TRBV27, the J gene TRBJ2-5, with TRBD2 matching 12 bases. Germline CDR1 is MNHEY and CDR2 is SMNVEV (reference sequence). This CDR3 contains 17 residues. The V and J ends lost 8 bases and 2 bases, in that order; junction bases with no gene match: 12. The CDR3 loop reads CASAEGLAGSGQETQYF. Written as DNA, the CDR3 is TGTGCCAGCGCGGAAGGACTAGCGGGGTCGGGACAAGAGACCCAGTACTTC.

To note about this clone: Other DNA sequences in the same sample also yield this CDR3. CDR3 bases: TGTGCCAGCAGCTTAGGGACAGTAACTGAAGCTTTCTTT. Amino acid sequence: CASSLGTVTEAFF. The rearrangement uses TRBV7-9 and TRBJ1-1; D might be TRBD1 (6 bases). The V end was cut by 1 base, the J end by 5 bases, with 8 bases between. CDR1 and CDR2 from the germline V gene are SEHNR and FQNEAQ (reference sequence). CDR3 size: 13 residues.

This chain joins TRBV9 and TRBJ2-3; TRBD2 matches 14 bases. CDR3 length equals 19 residues. V lost 0 bases, J lost 0 bases, and 6 bases stayed unmatched. Looked up from germline, CDR1 is SGDLS and CDR2 is YYNGEE. CDR3 sequence (DNA): TGTGCCAGCAGCGTAGGATCGACTAGCGGGGGGGTTAGCACAGATACGCAGTATTTT. Its translation is CASSVGSTSGGVSTDTQYF.

The CDR3, as DNA: TGCGCCAGCAGCTTCGGTCGGGGGGGAAATGAAAAACTGTTTTTT. Protein: CASSFGRGGNEKLFF. The V and J genes are TRBV5-1 and TRBJ1-4; a possible D gene is TRBD1 (5 bases). The CDR3 consists of 15 residues. The V end was cut by 2 bases, the J end by 5 bases, with 13 bases between. CDR1 SGHRS and CDR2 YFSETQ come from the germline V gene.